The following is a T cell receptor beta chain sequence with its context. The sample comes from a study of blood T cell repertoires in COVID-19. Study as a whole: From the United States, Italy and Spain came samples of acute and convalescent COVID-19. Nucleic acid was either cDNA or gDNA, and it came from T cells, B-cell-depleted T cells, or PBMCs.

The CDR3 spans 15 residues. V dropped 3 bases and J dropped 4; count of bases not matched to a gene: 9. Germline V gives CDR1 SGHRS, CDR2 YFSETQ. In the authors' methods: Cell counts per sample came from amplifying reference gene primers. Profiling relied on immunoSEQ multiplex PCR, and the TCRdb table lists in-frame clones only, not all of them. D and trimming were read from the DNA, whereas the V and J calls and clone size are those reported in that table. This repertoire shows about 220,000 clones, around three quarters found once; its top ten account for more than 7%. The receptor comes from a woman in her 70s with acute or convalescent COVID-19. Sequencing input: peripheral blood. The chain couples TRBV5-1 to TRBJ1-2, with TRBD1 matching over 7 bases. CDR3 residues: CASSSDPGTAYGYTF. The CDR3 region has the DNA TGCGCCAGCAGCTCGGACCCCGGGACAGCCTATGGCTACACCTTC. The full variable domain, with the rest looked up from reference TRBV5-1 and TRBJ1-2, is KAGVTQTPRYLIKTRGQQVTLSCSPISGHRSVSWYQQTPGQGLQFLFEYFSETQRNKGNFPGRFSGRQFSNSRSEMNVSTLELGDSALYLCASSSDPGTAYGYTFGSGTRLTVV.